The clone carrying this TCR beta chain came up many times. Its matching antigen is unknown. Time point noted: pre-sensitization, week 0. The treatment here: therapeutic diphenylcyclopropenone sensitization with weekly scalp DPC. Blood draws came before every patch-test application. This entry comes from a study of human T cells and chemical hapten exposure. The library labeled individual cDNA molecules by adding unique molecular identifiers to them. MiXCR, run by TCRdb on the RACE reads, gives a single entry per CDR3 protein. This sample carries about 260,000 distinct CDR3 sequences, roughly 8.9% of them seen once, and the ten largest clones take 2.3%. Trimming removed 0 bases at V and 2 bases at J, with 9 bases between. The CDR3 has 15 amino acids. Germline lookup yields CDR1 SGHNT and CDR2 YENEEA. Notes on the study in general: Significantly more large CDR3 similarity clusters arose among expanded TCRs than among controls.

The material sequenced was whole blood, taken in connection with sensitization to the hapten diphenylcyclopropenone (DPC). This sequence originates from a woman in her thirties or forties with alopecia areata. Some clones in this sample may be carry-over from other donors' samples. V usage is TRBV11-3 and J usage is TRBJ2-3; D is perhaps TRBD2 (6 bases). CDR3 sequence (DNA): TGTGCCAGCAGCTTAGAGGGACTCAACACAGATACGCAGTATTTT. Amino acids: CASSLEGLNTDTQYF.